This T cell receptor (beta chain) was identified in a study of blood T cell repertoires in COVID-19. Study context: Researchers got acute and convalescent COVID-19 samples from the United States, Italy and Spain. T cells, B-cell-depleted T cells, or PBMCs supplied cDNA or gDNA.

As processed by the authors: Reference gene primer amplification gave estimated nucleated cell counts. The protocol was immunoSEQ multiplex PCR, while the TCRdb copy is restricted to in-frame clones and leaves out a portion. V and J calls and clone size come straight from that table; D and trimming were deduced from the DNA. This sample has under 120,000 clones, with 75% to 90% found just once. V lost 0 bases to trimming and J lost 4 bases; unmatched junction nucleotides: 7. Per germline, CDR1 SGDLS and CDR2 YYNGEE. The CDR3 is 16 residues long. The genes are TRBV9 and TRBJ2-3, with 8 bases aligning to TRBD2. Sequencing was done on a sample of peripheral blood. The sequence was obtained from a woman aged 80 or over with acute or convalescent COVID-19. This CDR3 reads CASSVAPGGQADTQYF. CDR3 nucleotides: TGTGCCAGCAGCGTAGCCCCGGGGGGGCAAGCAGATACGCAGTATTTT.